Below are 8 T cell receptor beta chains sequenced from a single sample in a study of cytomegalovirus exposure and HLA in healthy donors. Sequencing used immunoSEQ multiplex PCR; TCRdb keeps in-frame clones, though not all of them. This table has 130,000 or so clones, 80% to 90% appearing once. The sequencing input was PBMCs. The source of these receptors is a young woman in good health and CMV-seropositive.

The chain links TRBV30 to TRBJ2-5; D gene uncertain. CDR3 length equals 12 residues. Germline V CDR1 and CDR2: GTSNPN, SVGIG (reference sequence). The V and J ends lost 2 bases and 5 bases respectively, with 9 bases between them. CDR3 sequence: CAWSPWRETQYF. The DNA for the CDR3 is TGTGCCTGGAGTCCCTGGCGGGAGACCCAGTACTTC.

Comment on this clone: This same CDR3 is encoded by further DNA sequences in the sample. This sequence joins TRBV9 and TRBJ1-5, with 9 bases that match TRBD1. The germline gives CDR1 SGDLS, CDR2 YYNGEE. This CDR3 is 14 amino acids long. Losses at the gene ends were 3 bases for V and 4 bases for J; bases not matched to a gene: 2. As DNA, the CDR3 is TGTGCCAGCAGCGGAGGGACAGGGAATCAGCCCCAGCATTTT. As protein: CASSGGTGNQPQHF.

This clone was seen just once. The V and J genes are TRBV10-3 and TRBJ1-1; 9 nucleotides line up with TRBD1. Unmatched junction bases numbered 3, after V lost 6 bases and J lost 1 base. The germline CDR1 and CDR2 sequences are ENHRY and SYGVKD. The CDR3 covers 14 residues. CDR3: CAIRLQGANTEAFF. The CDR3, as DNA: TGTGCCATCAGGCTACAGGGGGCGAACACTGAAGCTTTCTTT.

The chain has TRBV6-5 and TRBJ1-1; no clear D gene. The CDR3 runs 11 residues. CDR1 is MNHEY, CDR2 SVGAGI, per germline. Trimming shortened V by 5 bases and J by 7 bases, and 8 bases separated the two germline ends. DNA of the CDR3: TGTGCCAGCAGTGAAGAGTATGAAGCTTTCTTT. It translates to CASSEEYEAFF.

V usage is TRBV7-6 and J usage is TRBJ2-6; TRBD2 is a possible D gene (5 bases). The germline gives CDR1 SGHVS, CDR2 FNYEAQ. This CDR3 has 16 amino acids. Deletions cut 5 bases from V and 0 bases from J, with 11 bases between. The CDR3 here is CASSVPEGSGANVLTF. The CDR3 DNA is TGTGCCAGCAGCGTTCCAGAGGGCTCTGGGGCCAACGTCCTGACTTTC.

The chain carries TRBV7-9 and TRBJ1-4; no clear D gene. The CDR3 loop spans 15 amino acids. V was pared by 1 base and J by 8 bases, with 14 bases between. Germline assignment: CDR1 SEHNR and CDR2 FQNEAQ (reference sequence). CDR3 amino acids: CASSLGGGFAEKLFF. CDR3 DNA sequence: TGTGCCAGCAGCTTAGGGGGAGGGTTTGCGGAAAAACTGTTTTTT.

CDR3 amino acids: CATARTGDQPQHF. The DNA of the CDR3 is TGTGCCACTGCTAGGACAGGGGATCAGCCCCAGCATTTT. V and J are TRBV6-5 and TRBJ1-5; 9 bases line up with TRBD1. The CDR3 sequence is 13 residues long. CDR1 and CDR2 from the germline V gene are MNHEY and SVGAGI. The V segment lost 10 bases and the J segment 5 bases; nucleotides outside the gene matches: 6.

V is TRBV14 and J is TRBJ2-5; D possibly corresponds to TRBD2 (7 bases). The CDR3 spans 15 residues. Germline lookup yields CDR1 SGHDN and CDR2 FVKESK. Trimming took 3 bases from V and 1 from J, leaving 12 bases between them. This CDR3 is CASSHRGGPQETQYF. The CDR3 DNA sequence: TGTGCCAGCAGCCACAGGGGAGGGCCCCAAGAGACCCAGTACTTC. The full variable domain, rest sourced from reference TRBV14 and TRBJ2-5, is EAGVTQFPSHSVIEKGQTVTLRCDPISGHDNLYWYRRVMGKEIKFLLHFVKESKQDESGMPNNRFLAERTGGTYSTLKVQPAELEDSGVYFCASSHRGGPQETQYFGPGTRLLVL.